This T cell receptor beta chain was sequenced for a study of shared clonotypes between healthy human individuals. The wider study: Plates per donor: three CD4 naive, three CD4 memory, two CD8 naive, one CD8 memory.

Profiling relied on immunoSEQ multiplex PCR, and the TCRdb table lists in-frame clones only, not all of them. Altogether roughly 100,000 clones are present, less than 80% being singletons, with the ten largest covering around 26%. This clone was recorded a few times. Its matching antigen is unknown. What CD8 memory combined were CD45RO+ cells and CCR7-negative CD45RA+ TemRA cells. Regarding the study as a whole: Clonotypes that were shared across a few donors made up around 5% of naive CD4 clonotypes. Though the depth was large, rarefaction showed that sorted-subset sequencing was incomplete.

Germline CDR1 is MGHDK and CDR2 is SYGVNS. V was clipped by 5 bases and J by 5 bases, with 23 bases between them. This CDR3 spans 17 amino acids. Sequenced material: memory CD8+ T cells sorted from blood. The subset: CD45RO+ cells pooled with CCR7-negative TemRA cells. This clonotype was obtained from a woman in her 30s in good health. The V and J genes are TRBV25-1 and TRBJ2-3; tentatively, D is TRBD2 (6 bases). CDR3: CASSPAHSREDVDTQYF. The CDR3 nucleotides are TGTGCCAGCAGTCCCGCTCATTCGAGGGAGGACGTAGATACGCAGTATTTT.